Each of the 27 T cell receptor beta chains below was sequenced from the same sample in a study of blood T cell repertoires in COVID-19. Produced via immunoSEQ multiplex PCR; TCRdb's table is partial and in-frame only. The profile covers 140,000 or so clones, with around four fifths appearing a single time and 6.2% taken by the ten largest. The sample consisted of PBMCs or T cells enriched from blood (not recorded which). These receptors came from a woman in her thirties or forties who had recovered from COVID-19.

This chain connects TRBV6-5 to TRBJ1-2; TRBD1 agrees at 8 bases. The germline CDR1 and CDR2 sequences are MNHEY and SVGAGI. The CDR3 sequence is 12 residues long. V lost 8 bases, J lost 3 bases, and 2 bases stayed unmatched. CDR3 in DNA: TGTGCCAGCTGGACAGGGCACTATGGCTACACCTTC. Its protein is CASWTGHYGYTF.

The V call is TRBV2, the J call TRBJ1-1, with 10 bases identical to TRBD1. The V gene's germline CDR1 is SNHLY and CDR2 FYNNEI. The V gene end was trimmed by 6 bases and the J gene end by 3 bases; junction bases not matched to a gene: 7. The CDR3 runs 15 residues. In DNA, the CDR3 is TGTGCCAGCAGCCTGACAGGGGGCTCGGACACTGAAGCTTTCTTT. This sequence encodes CASSLTGGSDTEAFF. Looking up the rest from reference TRBV2 and TRBJ1-1 gives the full variable domain: EPEVTQTPSHQVTQMGQEVILRCVPISNHLYFYWYRQILGQKVEFLVSFYNNEISEKSEIFDDQFSVERPDGSNFTLKIRSTKLEDSAMYFCASSLTGGSDTEAFFGQGTRLTVV.

The rearrangement joins TRBV3-1 (or the pseudogene TRBV3-2) to TRBJ1-2; D not resolved. The CDR3 extends over 15 amino acids. Trimming removed 0 bases at V and 4 bases at J, with 12 bases between. Per the germline V gene, CDR1 is LGHDT and CDR2 is YNNKEL (reference sequence). This CDR3 reads CASSQEREITYGYTF. CDR3 in DNA: TGTGCCAGCAGCCAAGAACGTGAGATTACCTATGGCTACACCTTC.

In its sample, this clone was seen once. V is TRBV12-3 or TRBV12-4 and J is TRBJ2-7, with 10 positions matching TRBD2. V lost 7 bases to trimming and J lost 6 bases; unmatched junction nucleotides: 6. The CDR3 is 13 amino acids. The CDR3 region is CASNSGRSREQYF. DNA for the CDR3: TGTGCCAGCAATAGCGGGAGGTCACGCGAGCAGTACTTC.

The chain links TRBV28 to TRBJ1-2; D not certain. Germline V gene sequence: CDR1 MDHEN, CDR2 SYDVKM. The CDR3 is 13 residues long. Trimming pared 5 bases from V and 5 bases from J, leaving 12 bases between. The CDR3 nucleotides are TGTGCCAGCAGTCTTAGTGCTATATATGGCTACACCTTC. This encodes CASSLSAIYGYTF.

About this clone itself: Other DNA variants within this sample encode the same CDR3. The V and J genes are TRBV12-3 or TRBV12-4 and TRBJ1-1; the match to TRBD1 covers 7 bases. V trimming: 5 bases; J trimming: 4 bases; junction bases outside the gene matches: 1. The CDR3 is made up of 12 amino acids. This CDR3 reads CASSPGGTEAFF. CDR3 DNA sequence: TGTGCCAGCAGTCCAGGGGGCACTGAAGCTTTCTTT.

The V call is TRBV18, the J call TRBJ2-1; D perhaps matches TRBD1 (6 bases). The CDR3 totals 14 residues. Trimming left V 4 bases short and J 6 bases short, with 13 bases between. Germline CDR1 is KGHSH and CDR2 is LQKENI. CDR3 amino acids: CASSRPGDTNEQFF. The CDR3 region has the DNA TGTGCCAGCTCACGACCAGGGGACACCAATGAGCAGTTCTTC. The variable domain in full, with the rest retrieved from reference TRBV18 and TRBJ2-1, is NAGVMQNPRHLVRRRGQEARLRCSPMKGHSHVYWYRQLPEEGLKFMVYLQKENIIDESGMPKERFSAEFPKEGPSILRIQQVVRGDSAAYFCASSRPGDTNEQFFGPGTRLTVL.

CDR3 sequence reads: CAISTTRVTLYEQYF. As DNA, the CDR3 is TGTGCCATCAGCACCACGAGGGTAACCCTCTACGAGCAGTACTTC. The chain links TRBV10-3 to TRBJ2-7; D perhaps matches TRBD2 (5 bases). The CDR3 is 15 residues long. The germline V and J ends were trimmed by 6 bases and 3 bases, with 18 bases remaining between them. Germline-derived CDR1 and CDR2 are ENHRY and SYGVKD.

The rearrangement links TRBV3-1 (or the pseudogene TRBV3-2) to TRBJ1-2; 7 bases match TRBD1. V lost 0 bases, J lost 4 bases, and 5 bases stayed unmatched. The CDR3 has 15 amino acids. The V gene's germline CDR1 is LGHDT and CDR2 YNNKEL (reference sequence). The CDR3 nucleotides are TGTGCCAGCAGCCAAGATTACGCAGGGGGCTATGGCTACACCTTC. It specifies CASSQDYAGGYGYTF.

The chain couples TRBV5-6 to TRBJ1-1, with D hard to call. Germline values: CDR1 SGHDT, CDR2 YYEEEE. V was clipped by 0 bases and J by 8 bases, with 8 bases between them. This CDR3 is built from 12 residues. DNA of the CDR3: TGTGCCAGCAGCTTGGGGAAGCGGGAAGCTTTCTTT. Protein: CASSLGKREAFF.

The rearrangement uses TRBV6-5 and TRBJ1-1; the D is unclear. The CDR3 covers 13 residues. From germline, CDR1 is MNHEY and CDR2 SVGAGI. The V end was cut by 6 bases, the J end by 5 bases, with 13 bases between. The CDR3 DNA sequence: TGTGCCAGCAGCCCGACTCGAAAAACTGAAGCTTTCTTT. Translation gives CASSPTRKTEAFF.

This clone was observed a single time. CDR3 sequence (DNA): TGCGCCAGCAGCCCCGACAGTACCTACAATGAGCAGTTCTTC. This sequence encodes CASSPDSTYNEQFF. This sequence joins TRBV5-1 and TRBJ2-1; TRBD1 might be the D (5 bases). V was shortened by 4 bases and J by 2 bases, with 10 bases between the two germline ends. CDR1 is SGHRS, CDR2 YFSETQ, per germline. The CDR3 is 14 residues long.

This rearrangement joins TRBV5-4 to TRBJ1-2; the D gene is possibly TRBD1 (5 bases). Per the germline V gene, CDR1 is SGHNT and CDR2 is YYREEE (reference sequence). The CDR3 contains 15 residues. Between the trimmed V and J ends, which lost 2 bases and 8 bases, there was a span of 19 bases. CDR3 DNA sequence: TGTGCCAGCAGCTTTATAGGGACTGAGGGCCAGGGCTACACCTTC. It specifies CASSFIGTEGQGYTF.

This chain connects TRBV4-1 to TRBJ1-5, with unresolved D. V lost 4 bases and J 7 bases, leaving 17 bases between the germline ends. Germline V gene lookup returns CDR1 MGHRA and CDR2 YSYEKL. This CDR3 has 15 amino acids. In DNA form, the CDR3 reads TGCGCCAGCAGCCTCAACAGAGGGAGAAGCCAGCCCCAGCATTTT. It specifies CASSLNRGRSQPQHF.

V usage is TRBV7-8 and J usage is TRBJ2-2; 12 bases fit TRBD2. This CDR3 region has 15 residues. Germline values: CDR1 SGHVS, CDR2 FQNEAQ. V lost 5 bases to trimming and J lost 5 bases; unmatched junction nucleotides: 3. CDR3 residues: CASSLTSGSTGELFF. CDR3 DNA sequence: TGTGCCAGCAGCCTGACTAGCGGGAGTACCGGGGAGCTGTTTTTT.

The rearrangement links TRBV4-1 to TRBJ2-7; D remains ambiguous. The CDR3 sequence is 14 residues long. The V end was cut by 0 bases, the J end by 4 bases, with 10 bases between. Germline CDR1 reads MGHRA; CDR2 reads YSYEKL. CDR3 amino acids: CASSQELMAYEQYF. CDR3 in DNA: TGCGCCAGCAGCCAAGAATTAATGGCATACGAGCAGTACTTC.

This clone was detected only once. This chain connects TRBV9 to TRBJ2-5; D is undetermined. The germline V and J ends were trimmed by 0 bases and 2 bases, with 11 bases remaining between them. The CDR3 sequence is 15 residues long. Germline values: CDR1 SGDLS, CDR2 YYNGEE. The CDR3 DNA sequence: TGTGCCAGCAGCGTAGAAGGCGCGGAACAAGAGACCCAGTACTTC. As protein: CASSVEGAEQETQYF.

This clone appeared a single time. The J gene is TRBJ2-7, the V gene TRBV4-2; weak D call: TRBD1 (6 bases). CDR3 length equals 17 residues. Germline V gives CDR1 LGHNA, CDR2 YNFKEQ. V was cut by 0 bases and J by 0 bases, with 15 bases left in between. CDR3 sequence (DNA): TGTGCCAGCAGCCAAGATCTGGGGACAACGAGCTCCTACGAGCAGTACTTC. Amino acids: CASSQDLGTTSSYEQYF.

The rearrangement joins TRBV3-1 (or the pseudogene TRBV3-2) to TRBJ1-1; the match to TRBD1 covers 9 bases. Germline assignment: CDR1 LGHDT and CDR2 YNNKEL (reference sequence). Unmatched junction bases numbered 13, after V lost 1 base and J lost 4 bases. This CDR3 has 18 residues. CDR3 amino acids: CASSQVQLTGGGGTEAFF. DNA for the CDR3: TGTGCCAGCAGCCAAGTTCAACTCACAGGGGGCGGAGGCACTGAAGCTTTCTTT.

This clone was seen only a few times. This chain joins TRBV19 and TRBJ2-1; 8 bases align to TRBD2. Per the germline V gene, CDR1 is LNHDA and CDR2 is SQIVND (reference sequence). The junction had 11 bases not matched to a gene; V was cut back by 5 bases and J by 5 bases. The CDR3 is made up of 16 amino acids. The CDR3 nucleotides are TGTGCCAGTAGTTACCCCTACGGGAGGGCCCACAATGAGCAGTTCTTC. Its protein product is CASSYPYGRAHNEQFF.

This chain joins TRBV7-7 and TRBJ2-7; 10 bases line up with TRBD1. The CDR3 has 15 residues. J gave up 1 base and V 3 bases, and 3 bases lay outside the gene matches. Looked up from germline, CDR1 is SSHAT and CDR2 is FNYEAQ (reference sequence). This chain's CDR3 is CASSLGQGPSYEQYF. CDR3 DNA sequence: TGTGCCAGCAGCTTGGGACAGGGGCCGTCCTACGAGCAGTACTTC.

This chain links TRBV7-3 with TRBJ2-5; maybe TRBD2 (5 bases). V was pared by 3 bases and J by 1 base, with 9 bases between. Germline V gene sequence: CDR1 SGHTA, CDR2 FQGTGA. There are 14 residues in the CDR3. The DNA of the CDR3 is TGTGCCAGCAGCTTCAGAGCGGCCCAAGAGACCCAGTACTTC. Translating gives CASSFRAAQETQYF.

The genes are TRBV6-5 and TRBJ2-7, with a tentative D call TRBD1 (6 bases). With 5 bases removed from V and 1 base from J, the gap between germline ends came to 9 bases. The CDR3 totals 13 residues. Germline V gene lookup returns CDR1 MNHEY and CDR2 SVGAGI. The CDR3 region is CASSPQGSYEQYF. CDR3 coding DNA: TGTGCCAGCAGTCCCCAGGGGTCCTACGAGCAGTACTTC.

The CDR3 protein is CSVVGTGDGNTEAFF. Here the CDR3 DNA reads TGCAGCGTTGTCGGGACAGGGGATGGGAACACTGAAGCTTTCTTT. This chain joins TRBV29-1 and TRBJ1-1; TRBD1 agrees at 10 bases. This CDR3 region has 15 residues. Looked up from germline, CDR1 is SQVTM and CDR2 is ANQGSEA. V was clipped by 4 bases and J by 1 base; unmatched bases: 6.

The V gene is TRBV19, the J gene TRBJ1-5, with 8 bases fitting TRBD1. In germline, CDR1 is LNHDA, CDR2 SQIVND (reference sequence). After removal of 6 bases from V and 4 bases from J, the junction contained 8 bases not matched to a gene. The CDR3 length is 15 residues. As DNA, the CDR3 is TGTGCCAGTAGAGTACAGGGGGAATGGAATCAGCCCCAGCATTTT. Encoded protein: CASRVQGEWNQPQHF.

Only one count was recorded for this clone. This rearrangement joins TRBV5-1 to TRBJ1-1; possible D gene TRBD1, 5 bases. The CDR3 length is 14 residues. V was clipped by 4 bases and J by 1 base, with 11 bases between them. Germline CDR1 reads SGHRS; CDR2 reads YFSETQ. The CDR3: CASSPGHPNTEAFF. CDR3 DNA: TGCGCCAGCAGCCCCGGACACCCGAACACTGAAGCTTTCTTT.

The chain couples TRBV6-5 to TRBJ1-1, with TRBD1 matching 9 bases. The CDR3 is 13 residues long. CDR1 and CDR2 from the germline V gene are MNHEY and SVGAGI. V was pared by 0 bases and J by 10 bases, with 3 bases of the junction left unmatched. The CDR3, as DNA: TGTGCCAGCAGTTACTCGGGACAGGGACCAGCTTTCTTT. Protein product: CASSYSGQGPAFF.